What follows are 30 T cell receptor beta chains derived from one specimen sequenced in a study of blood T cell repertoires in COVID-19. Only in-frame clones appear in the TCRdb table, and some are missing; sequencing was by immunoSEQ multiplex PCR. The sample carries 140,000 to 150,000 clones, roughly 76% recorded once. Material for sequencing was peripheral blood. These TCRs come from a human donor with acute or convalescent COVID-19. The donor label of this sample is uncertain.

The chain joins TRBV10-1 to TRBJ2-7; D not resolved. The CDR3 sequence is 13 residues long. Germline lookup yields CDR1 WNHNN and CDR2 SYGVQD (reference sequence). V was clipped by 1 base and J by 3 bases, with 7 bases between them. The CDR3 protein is CASSELPGYEQYF. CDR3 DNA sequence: TGCGCCAGCAGTGAGTTACCAGGCTACGAGCAGTACTTC.

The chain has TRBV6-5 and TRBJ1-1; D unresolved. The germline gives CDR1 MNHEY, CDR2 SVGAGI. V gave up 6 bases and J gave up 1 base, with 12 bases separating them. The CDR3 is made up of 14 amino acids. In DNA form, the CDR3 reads TGTGCCAGCAGCCCCCTAGGTCGGAACACTGAAGCTTTCTTT. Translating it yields CASSPLGRNTEAFF.

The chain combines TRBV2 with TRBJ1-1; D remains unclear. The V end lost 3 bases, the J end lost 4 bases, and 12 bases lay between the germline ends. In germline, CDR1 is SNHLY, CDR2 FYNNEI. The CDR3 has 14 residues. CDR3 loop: CASSDRFMVTEAFF. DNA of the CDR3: TGTGCCAGCAGTGACAGGTTTATGGTCACTGAAGCTTTCTTT. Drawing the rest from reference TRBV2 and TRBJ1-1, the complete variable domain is EPEVTQTPSHQVTQMGQEVILRCVPISNHLYFYWYRQILGQKVEFLVSFYNNEISEKSEIFDDQFSVERPDGSNFTLKIRSTKLEDSAMYFCASSDRFMVTEAFFGQGTRLTVV.

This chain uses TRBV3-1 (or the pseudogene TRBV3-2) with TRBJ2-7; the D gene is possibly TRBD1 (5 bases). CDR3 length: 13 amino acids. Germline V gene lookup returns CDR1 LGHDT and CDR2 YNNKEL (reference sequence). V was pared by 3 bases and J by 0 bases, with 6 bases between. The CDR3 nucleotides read TGTGCCAGCAGCCAGACAGTCTCCTACGAGCAGTACTTC. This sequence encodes CASSQTVSYEQYF.

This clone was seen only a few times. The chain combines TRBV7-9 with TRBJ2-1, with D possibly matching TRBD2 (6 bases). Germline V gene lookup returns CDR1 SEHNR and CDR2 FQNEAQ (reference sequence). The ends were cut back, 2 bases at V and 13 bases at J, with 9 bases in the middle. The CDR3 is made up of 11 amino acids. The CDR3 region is CASSLWDSQFF. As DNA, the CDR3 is TGTGCCAGCAGCTTATGGGACTCCCAGTTCTTC.

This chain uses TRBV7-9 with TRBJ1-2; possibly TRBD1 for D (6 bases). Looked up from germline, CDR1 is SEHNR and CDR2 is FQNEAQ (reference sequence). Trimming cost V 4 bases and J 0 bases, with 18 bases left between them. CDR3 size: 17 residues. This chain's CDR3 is CASSSWTALGANYGYTF. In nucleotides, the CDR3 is TGTGCCAGCAGCTCCTGGACAGCCCTGGGGGCTAACTATGGCTACACCTTC.

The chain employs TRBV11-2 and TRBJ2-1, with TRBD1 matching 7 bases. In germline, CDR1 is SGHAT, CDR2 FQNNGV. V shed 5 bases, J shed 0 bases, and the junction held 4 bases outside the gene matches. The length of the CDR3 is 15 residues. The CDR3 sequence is CASSRGQVSYNEQFF. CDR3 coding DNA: TGTGCCAGCAGCCGCGGACAGGTCTCCTACAATGAGCAGTTCTTC.

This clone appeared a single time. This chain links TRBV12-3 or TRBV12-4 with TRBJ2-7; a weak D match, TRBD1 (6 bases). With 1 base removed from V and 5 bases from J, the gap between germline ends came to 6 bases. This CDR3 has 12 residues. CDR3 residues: CASSLDRDEQYF. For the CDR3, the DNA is TGTGCCAGCAGTTTAGACAGGGACGAGCAGTACTTC.

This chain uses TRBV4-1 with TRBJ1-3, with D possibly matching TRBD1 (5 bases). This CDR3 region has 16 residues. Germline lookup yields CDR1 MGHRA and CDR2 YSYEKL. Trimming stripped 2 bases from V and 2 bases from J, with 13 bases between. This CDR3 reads CASSQWADSPGNTIYF. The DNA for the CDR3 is TGCGCCAGCAGCCAATGGGCCGACAGTCCTGGAAACACCATATATTTT.

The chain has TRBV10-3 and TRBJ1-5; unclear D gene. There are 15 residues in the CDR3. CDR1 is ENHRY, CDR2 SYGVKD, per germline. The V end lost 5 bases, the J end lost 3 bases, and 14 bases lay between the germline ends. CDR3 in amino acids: CAISRDRSNNQPQHF. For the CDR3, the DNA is TGTGCCATCAGTCGCGATCGATCGAACAATCAGCCCCAGCATTTT.

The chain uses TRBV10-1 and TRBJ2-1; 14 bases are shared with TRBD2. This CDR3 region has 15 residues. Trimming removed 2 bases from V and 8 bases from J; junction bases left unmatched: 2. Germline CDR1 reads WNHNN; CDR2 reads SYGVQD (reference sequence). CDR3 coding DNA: TGCGCCAGCAGTGAGGGGACTAGCGGGGGACATGAGCAGTTCTTC. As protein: CASSEGTSGGHEQFF.

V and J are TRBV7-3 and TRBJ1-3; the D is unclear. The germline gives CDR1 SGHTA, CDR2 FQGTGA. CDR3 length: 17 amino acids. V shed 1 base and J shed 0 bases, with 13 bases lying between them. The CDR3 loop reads CASSLMREPLSGNTIYF. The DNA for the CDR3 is TGTGCCAGCAGCTTAATGAGGGAGCCTCTCTCTGGAAACACCATATATTTT.

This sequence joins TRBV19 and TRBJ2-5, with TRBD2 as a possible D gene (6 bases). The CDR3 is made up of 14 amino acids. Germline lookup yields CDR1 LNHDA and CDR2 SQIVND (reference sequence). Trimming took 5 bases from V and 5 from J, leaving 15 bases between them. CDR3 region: CASSFGGKEETQYF. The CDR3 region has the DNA TGTGCCAGTAGTTTTGGGGGGAAGGAGGAGACCCAGTACTTC.

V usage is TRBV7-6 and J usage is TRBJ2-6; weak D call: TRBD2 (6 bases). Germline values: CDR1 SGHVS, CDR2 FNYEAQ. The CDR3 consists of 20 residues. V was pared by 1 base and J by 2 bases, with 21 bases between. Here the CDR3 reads CASSLVALEVDYPGANVLTF. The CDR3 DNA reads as TGTGCCAGCAGCTTAGTGGCCTTGGAAGTGGACTATCCTGGGGCCAACGTCCTGACTTTC.

CDR3 nucleotides: TGTGCCAGCAGCTCCTTGACAGGGGACGCGCGGGATACGCAGTATTTT. Encoded protein: CASSSLTGDARDTQYF. The genes are TRBV5-4 and TRBJ2-3; TRBD1 agrees at 8 bases. The J segment lost 6 bases and the V segment lost 3 bases, leaving 12 bases of the junction unmatched. This CDR3 is built from 16 residues. CDR1 and CDR2 from the germline V gene are SGHNT and YYREEE (reference sequence).

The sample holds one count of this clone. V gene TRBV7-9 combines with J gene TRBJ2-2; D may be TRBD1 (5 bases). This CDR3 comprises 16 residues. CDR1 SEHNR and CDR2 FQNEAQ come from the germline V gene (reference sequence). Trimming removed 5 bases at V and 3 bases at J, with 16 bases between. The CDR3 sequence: CASSLIRVQDTGELFF. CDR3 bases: TGTGCCAGCAGCCTTATCAGGGTTCAAGACACCGGGGAGCTGTTTTTT. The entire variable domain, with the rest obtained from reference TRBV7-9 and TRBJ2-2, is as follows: DTGVSQNPRHKITKRGQNVTFRCDPISEHNRLYWYRQTLGQGPEFLTYFQNEAQLEKSRLLSDRFSAERPKGSFSTLEIQRTEQGDSAMYLCASSLIRVQDTGELFFGEGSRLTVL.

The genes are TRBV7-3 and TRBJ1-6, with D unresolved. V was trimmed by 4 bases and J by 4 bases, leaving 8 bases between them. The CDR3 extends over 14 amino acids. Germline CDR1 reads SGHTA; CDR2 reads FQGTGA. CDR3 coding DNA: TGTGCCAGCAGCTCCGACTTTTATAATTCACCCCTCCACTTT. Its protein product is CASSSDFYNSPLHF.

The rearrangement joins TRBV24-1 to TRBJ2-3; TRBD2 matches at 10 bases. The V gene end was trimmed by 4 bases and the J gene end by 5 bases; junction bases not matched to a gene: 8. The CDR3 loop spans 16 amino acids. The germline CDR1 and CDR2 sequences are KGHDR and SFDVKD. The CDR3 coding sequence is TGTGCCACCAGTGAGGGCCCAGCGGGGGGGATAGATACGCAGTATTTT. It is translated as CATSEGPAGGIDTQYF.

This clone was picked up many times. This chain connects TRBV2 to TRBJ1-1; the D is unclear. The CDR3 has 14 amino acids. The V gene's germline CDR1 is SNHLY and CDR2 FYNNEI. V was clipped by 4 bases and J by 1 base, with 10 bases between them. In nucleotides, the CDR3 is TGTGCCAGCAGTGGAGGCAGCCGGAACACTGAAGCTTTCTTT. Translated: CASSGGSRNTEAFF.

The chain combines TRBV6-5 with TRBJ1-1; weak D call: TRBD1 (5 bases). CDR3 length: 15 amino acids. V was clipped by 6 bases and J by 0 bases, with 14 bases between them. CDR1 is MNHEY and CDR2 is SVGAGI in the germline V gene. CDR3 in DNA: TGTGCCAGCAGCCTCGGGGGGGTTGTGAACACTGAAGCTTTCTTT. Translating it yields CASSLGGVVNTEAFF.

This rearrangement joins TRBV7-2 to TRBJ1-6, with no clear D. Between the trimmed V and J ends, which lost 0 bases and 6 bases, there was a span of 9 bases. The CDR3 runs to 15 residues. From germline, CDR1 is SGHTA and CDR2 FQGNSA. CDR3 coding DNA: TGTGCCAGCAGCTTAGCGCAAAACAGTAATTCACCCCTCCACTTT. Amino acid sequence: CASSLAQNSNSPLHF.

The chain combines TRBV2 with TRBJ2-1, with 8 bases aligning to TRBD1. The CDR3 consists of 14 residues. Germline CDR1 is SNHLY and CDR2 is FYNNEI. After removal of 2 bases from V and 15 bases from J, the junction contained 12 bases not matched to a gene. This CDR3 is CASSEQVQGAVGFF. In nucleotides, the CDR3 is TGTGCCAGCAGTGAACAGGTCCAGGGGGCCGTGGGGTTCTTC.

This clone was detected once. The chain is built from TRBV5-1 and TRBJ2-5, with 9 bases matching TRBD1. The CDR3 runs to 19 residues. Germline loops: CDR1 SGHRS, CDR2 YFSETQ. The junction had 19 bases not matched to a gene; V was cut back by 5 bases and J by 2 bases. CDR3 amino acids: CASSHTLVGQGTLQETQYF. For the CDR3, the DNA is TGCGCCAGCAGTCATACCCTGGTTGGACAGGGGACTCTTCAAGAGACCCAGTACTTC.

CDR3 coding DNA: TGTGCCAGCAGCTTGGTCGGGCAGGGGAACACTGAAGCTTTCTTT. Protein: CASSLVGQGNTEAFF. The chain has TRBV5-4 and TRBJ1-1; tentative D call: TRBD1 (5 bases). CDR1 SGHNT and CDR2 YYREEE come from the germline V gene (reference sequence). V was trimmed by 0 bases and J by 1 base, leaving 10 bases between them. The CDR3 loop spans 15 amino acids.

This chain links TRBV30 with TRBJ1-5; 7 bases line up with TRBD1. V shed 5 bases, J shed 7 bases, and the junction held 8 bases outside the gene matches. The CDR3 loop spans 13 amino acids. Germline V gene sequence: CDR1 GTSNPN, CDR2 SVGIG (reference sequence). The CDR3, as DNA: TGTGCCTGGTCGACAGGGAGAAGACAGCCCCAGCATTTT. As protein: CAWSTGRRQPQHF.

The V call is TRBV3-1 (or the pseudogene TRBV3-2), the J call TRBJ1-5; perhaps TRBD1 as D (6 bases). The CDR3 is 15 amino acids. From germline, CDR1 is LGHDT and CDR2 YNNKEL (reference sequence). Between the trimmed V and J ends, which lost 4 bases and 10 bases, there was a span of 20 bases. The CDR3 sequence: CASSRRLDSLGPQHF. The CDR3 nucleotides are TGTGCCAGCAGCCGAAGATTGGACAGCCTGGGACCCCAGCATTTT.

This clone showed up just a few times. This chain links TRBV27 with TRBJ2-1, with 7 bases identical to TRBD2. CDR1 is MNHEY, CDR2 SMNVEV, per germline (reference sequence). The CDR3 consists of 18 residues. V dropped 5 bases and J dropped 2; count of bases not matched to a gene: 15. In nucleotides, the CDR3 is TGTGCCAGCAGTCCTACCCTTGGGGGGGGGTGGCCCTACAATGAGCAGTTCTTC. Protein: CASSPTLGGGWPYNEQFF.

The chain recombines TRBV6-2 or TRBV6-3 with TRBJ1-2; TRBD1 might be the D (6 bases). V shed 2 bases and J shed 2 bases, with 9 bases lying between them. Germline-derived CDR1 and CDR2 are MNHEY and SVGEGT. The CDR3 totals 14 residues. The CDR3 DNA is TGTGCCAGCAGTTACCAGGGGACGAACTATGGCTACACCTTC. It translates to CASSYQGTNYGYTF.

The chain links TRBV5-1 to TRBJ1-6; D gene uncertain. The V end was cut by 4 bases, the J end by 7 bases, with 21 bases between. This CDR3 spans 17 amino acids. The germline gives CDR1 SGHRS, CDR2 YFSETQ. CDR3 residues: CASSPDSGWQWNSPLHF. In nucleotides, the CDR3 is TGCGCCAGCAGCCCCGACTCGGGTTGGCAGTGGAATTCACCCCTCCACTTT.

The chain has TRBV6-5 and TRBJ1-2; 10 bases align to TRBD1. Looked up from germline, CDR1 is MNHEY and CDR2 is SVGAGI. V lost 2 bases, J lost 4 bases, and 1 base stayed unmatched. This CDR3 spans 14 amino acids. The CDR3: CASSYRDRGYGYTF. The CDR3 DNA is TGTGCCAGCAGTTACAGGGACAGGGGCTATGGCTACACCTTC.